This T cell receptor beta chain was recorded in a study of blood T cell repertoires in COVID-19 (dated by TCRdb to between 2020 and 2021). Regarding the complete study: Collaborator samples came from the United States, Italy and Spain and covered acute and convalescent phases of COVID-19. The prospective study material was composed of cDNA or gDNA derived from T cells, B-cell-depleted T cells, or PBMCs. The repertoires were released in a freely available public database meant as a resource for research on the immune response to SARS-CoV-2. Where HLA class I and class II types were available, the types were taken from metadata supplied by the sample provider, not from assay-based typing. Subjects who had been exposed to COVID-19, were actively infected with it, or had recovered from it provided the deeply sampled blood TCRbeta repertoires that made up the dataset. Samples came from the ongoing ImmuneRACE study (first 160 participants) plus 1,254 subjects from 6 global collaborators. A de-identified subject ID, COVID-19 status, age in years and sex were almost always included in the sample metadata.

Findings and caveats that apply to the study as a whole: The amount of clinical and demographic metadata varied by source and participant and was provided uncurated.

TCRbeta CDR3 regions were amplified from genomic DNA using the immunoSEQ Assay, a bias-controlled multiplex PCR. The study's own analysis went as follows. Nucleated cell counts per sample were estimated from amplification of reference gene primers within the assay. To quantify the absolute abundance of each unique TCRbeta CDR3 rearrangement, sequence reads were collapsed and filtered. For each sample, productive Simpson clonality was calculated by taking the square root of Simpson's diversity index across productive rearrangements. Not all clones reach the TCRdb copy of this immuneACCESS table, which keeps in-frame sequences only. Checked studies attribute under half of the gap to unresolved V genes and leave the rest unexplained. D and trimming were read from the DNA, whereas the V and J calls and clone size are those reported in that table. Here the sample has 400,000 or so clones; over 85% occur a single time. Clones ranked in the top ten supply more than 0.7% of the sample.

Germline trimming amounts to 3 bases on V and 3 bases on J, with 3 as the count of junction bases outside the gene matches. From the cysteine up to the phenylalanine, the CDR3 has a length of 15 residues. Kept here is only the CDR3 DNA, which spans 45 bases and is read in frame from base 1. The germline V gene (reference sequence) yields WNHNN for CDR1 and SYGVQD for CDR2. Turning to this clone: What this receptor recognizes is not known. No much larger clonotype is one base removed from it; base qualities were not supplied.

One collaborating source in Seattle enrolled patients while the patients were actively infected and followed the patients over time throughout the course of disease. Each collaborating institution followed its own protocols to collect whole blood in K2EDTA tubes. Collaborator samples were shipped for TCRbeta analysis as frozen whole blood, isolated PBMCs, or DNA extracted from either sample type. Sequenced material: peripheral blood. The chain is assembled from TRBV10-1 and TRBJ2-1, with TRBD2 matching 9 junction bases. The clonotype was recovered from a man aged 18 to 29 with COVID-19, enrolled during active disease. CDR3 protein: CASSDSGGRYNEQFF. The bases read TGCGCCAGCAGTGATAGCGGGGGACGCTACAATGAGCAGTTCTTC.